The 31 T cell receptor beta chains given below trace back to one sample, sequenced in a study of cytomegalovirus exposure and HLA in healthy donors. Amplification used 60 Vbeta primers and 13 Jbeta primers. The method was immunoSEQ multiplex PCR; TCRdb's version includes in-frame clones alone and lacks a portion of them. The sample gives 120,000 to 150,000 clones, about 79% of which show up once; 1.7% is in the top ten. The sample comprised PBMCs. All receptors come from a woman aged 25 to 39 in good health and CMV-seronegative.

The genes are TRBV6-5 and TRBJ1-1; D is undetermined. V dropped 2 bases and J dropped 1 base, with 8 bases sitting between them. Germline CDR1 and CDR2: MNHEY and SVGAGI. The CDR3 extends over 14 amino acids. The CDR3 sequence: CASSYIGGNTEAFF. CDR3 sequence (DNA): TGTGCCAGCAGTTACATAGGCGGGAACACTGAAGCTTTCTTT.

There are many counts of this clone. The chain links TRBV27 to TRBJ2-7; TRBD1 aligns across 12 bases. The CDR3 is 14 residues long. Germline V gene data show CDR1 as MNHEY and CDR2 as SMNVEV (reference sequence). Trimming removed 4 bases from V and 11 bases from J; junction bases left unmatched: 9. CDR3 region: CASSSLGTGGGKYF. CDR3 coding DNA: TGTGCCAGCAGTTCCCTCGGGACAGGGGGCGGGAAGTACTTC.

This clone has a single count. The V and J genes are TRBV5-1 and TRBJ2-5; 14 bases agree with TRBD2. The V and J ends lost 2 bases and 2 bases, in that order; junction bases with no gene match: 5. The germline gives CDR1 SGHRS, CDR2 YFSETQ. The CDR3 extends over 17 amino acids. Here the CDR3 reads CASSFRLAGGRQETQYF. CDR3 nucleotides: TGCGCCAGCAGCTTCCGACTAGCGGGGGGGCGACAAGAGACCCAGTACTTC.

The V call is TRBV29-1, the J call TRBJ1-3; D perhaps matches TRBD1 (6 bases). Germline CDR1 and CDR2: SQVTM and ANQGSEA. Trimming removed 1 base at V and 0 bases at J, with 10 bases between. This CDR3 is built from 15 residues. CDR3 nucleotide sequence: TGCAGCGTTGAAGGACAGGAGATCTCTGGAAACACCATATATTTT. It encodes CSVEGQEISGNTIYF.

The V gene is TRBV6-5, the J gene TRBJ1-5; no clear D. CDR3 length: 15 residues. Germline V gene lookup returns CDR1 MNHEY and CDR2 SVGAGI. Deletions cut 3 bases from V and 0 bases from J, with 9 bases between. CDR3 residues: CASSYSGNSNQPQHF. CDR3 nucleotide sequence: TGTGCCAGCAGTTATTCCGGGAATAGCAATCAGCCCCAGCATTTT.

The rearrangement joins TRBV6-1 to TRBJ2-1, with D hard to call. CDR1 is MNHNS and CDR2 is SASEGT in the germline V gene. Between the trimmed V and J ends, which lost 4 bases and 3 bases, there was a span of 13 bases. This CDR3 has 15 residues. The DNA of the CDR3 is TGTGCCAGCAGTGCCCCTAGTAGTAGCTACAATGAGCAGTTCTTC. It specifies CASSAPSSSYNEQFF.

The V call is TRBV30, the J call TRBJ2-7, with 8 bases fitting TRBD1. The CDR3 extends over 14 amino acids. Germline-derived CDR1 and CDR2 are GTSNPN and SVGIG (reference sequence). Trimming took 1 base from V and 3 from J; bases not matched to a gene: 5. The CDR3 protein is CAWSGMTGDYEQYF. CDR3 DNA: TGTGCCTGGAGTGGAATGACAGGGGACTACGAGCAGTACTTC.

This clone is a singleton in its sample. The rearrangement joins TRBV14 to TRBJ1-3, with a possible D match to TRBD1 (6 bases). CDR3 length: 15 amino acids. The V gene's germline CDR1 is SGHDN and CDR2 FVKESK. Trimming pared 3 bases from V and 5 bases from J, leaving 14 bases between. CDR3 sequence reads: CASSHEGTIRNTIYF. The CDR3 DNA follows: TGTGCCAGCAGCCATGAAGGGACAATCCGAAACACCATATATTTT.

This chain joins TRBV6-1 and TRBJ1-1; tentative D call: TRBD1 (6 bases). The germline V and J ends were trimmed by 6 bases and 5 bases, with 13 bases remaining between them. The CDR3 totals 13 residues. Per germline, CDR1 MNHNS and CDR2 SASEGT. CDR3: CASRDSSATEAFF. The CDR3 region has the DNA TGTGCCAGCAGGGACAGCTCGGCGACTGAAGCTTTCTTT.

This clone was picked up one time. V gene TRBV7-2 combines with J gene TRBJ1-5; the D gene is possibly TRBD1 (6 bases). Germline CDR1 and CDR2: SGHTA and FQGNSA. The CDR3 is 13 residues long. The V end was cut by 4 bases, the J end by 5 bases, with 9 bases between. As DNA, the CDR3 is TGTGCCAGCAGCTCACACAGGGATCAGCCCCAGCATTTT. This sequence encodes CASSSHRDQPQHF.

The V call is TRBV11-1, the J call TRBJ2-5, with D perhaps TRBD1 (6 bases). The CDR3 spans 15 residues. With 1 base removed from V and 6 bases from J, the gap between germline ends came to 15 bases. CDR1 is SGHAT, CDR2 FQDESV, per germline (reference sequence). The CDR3 reads CASSLVGQGSKTQYF. The CDR3 region has the DNA TGTGCCAGCAGCTTAGTGGGCCAGGGGAGCAAGACCCAGTACTTC. Looking up the rest from reference TRBV11-1 and TRBJ2-5 gives the full variable domain: EAEVAQSPRYKITEKSQAVAFWCDPISGHATLYWYRQILGQGPELLVQFQDESVVDDSQLPKDRFSAERLKGVDSTLKIQPAELGDSAMYLCASSLVGQGSKTQYFGPGTRLLVL.

This sequence joins TRBV7-6 and TRBJ1-4; a possible D gene is TRBD1 (5 bases). The CDR3 covers 15 residues. CDR1 SGHVS and CDR2 FNYEAQ come from the germline V gene. The V end lost 1 base, the J end lost 4 bases, and 10 bases lay between the germline ends. The DNA of the CDR3 is TGTGCCAGCAGCTTAGTTGGGGGGGATAATGAAAAACTGTTTTTT. As protein: CASSLVGGDNEKLFF. Full variable domain (missing parts from reference TRBV7-6 and TRBJ1-4): GAGVSQSPRYKVTKRGQDVALRCDPISGHVSLYWYRQALGQGPEFLTYFNYEAQQDKSGLPNDRFSAERPEGSISTLTIQRTEQRDSAMYRCASSLVGGDNEKLFFGSGTQLSVL.

The chain has TRBV11-2 and TRBJ2-3, with a weak D call TRBD1 (5 bases). The V end lost 0 bases, the J end lost 5 bases, and 15 bases lay between the germline ends. Per germline, CDR1 SGHAT and CDR2 FQNNGV. The CDR3 totals 16 residues. The CDR3 sequence: CASSLDPTGAVDTQYF. In nucleotides, the CDR3 is TGTGCCAGCAGCTTAGATCCCACAGGCGCGGTAGATACGCAGTATTTT.

The V gene is TRBV6-1, the J gene TRBJ1-1, with D maybe TRBD1 (6 bases). This CDR3 region has 14 residues. CDR1 MNHNS and CDR2 SASEGT come from the germline V gene. V was pared by 7 bases and J by 4 bases, with 16 bases between. The CDR3 DNA is TGTGCCAGCACGAGGGGGTCAGGGTTCACTGAAGCTTTCTTT. This gives the protein CASTRGSGFTEAFF.

This clone was counted once. The rearrangement joins TRBV7-6 to TRBJ1-1; D is unresolved. Trimming stripped 5 bases from V and 0 bases from J, with 28 bases between. The CDR3 length is 20 residues. Germline assignment: CDR1 SGHVS and CDR2 FNYEAQ. This chain's CDR3 is CASSPVQHHVMPLMNTEAFF. CDR3 in DNA: TGTGCCAGCAGCCCAGTCCAACATCATGTCATGCCCCTCATGAACACTGAAGCTTTCTTT.

This clone was observed a handful of times. The chain uses TRBV19 and TRBJ1-2, with D possibly being TRBD1 (5 bases). Germline loops: CDR1 LNHDA, CDR2 SQIVND (reference sequence). V was trimmed by 10 bases and J by 3 bases, leaving 18 bases between them. The CDR3 loop spans 14 amino acids. CDR3 sequence reads: CATDSGAEYYGYTF. CDR3 sequence (DNA): TGTGCCACTGACAGCGGGGCCGAATACTATGGCTACACCTTC.

The chain has TRBV5-1 and TRBJ1-6; 7 bases map to TRBD1. Unmatched junction bases numbered 12, after V lost 4 bases and J lost 14 bases. Germline V gives CDR1 SGHRS, CDR2 YFSETQ. This CDR3 region has 14 residues. The CDR3 protein is CASSPGGNEGTLHF. The CDR3 DNA sequence: TGCGCCAGCAGCCCAGGGGGTAACGAGGGAACCCTCCACTTT.

V gene TRBV25-1 combines with J gene TRBJ1-4, with D perhaps TRBD1 (5 bases). The CDR3 totals 16 residues. Germline CDR1 MGHDK, CDR2 SYGVNS. V was cut by 0 bases and J by 8 bases, with 16 bases left in between. CDR3 DNA sequence: TGTGCCAGCAGTGAATATGGGGCACACGCTCGGGAAAAACTGTTTTTT. Amino acid sequence: CASSEYGAHAREKLFF.

The rearrangement links TRBV4-3 to TRBJ1-2, with a tentative D call TRBD1 (5 bases). Germline V lookup: CDR1 LGHNA, CDR2 YSLEER. Trimming took off 4 bases at V and 7 bases at J, with 22 bases between the two ends. This CDR3 is 16 amino acids long. The CDR3 sequence is CASSREGSGSLGGYTF. For the CDR3, the DNA is TGCGCCAGCAGCCGGGAGGGGTCCGGCAGTCTCGGTGGCTACACCTTC.

This rearrangement joins TRBV29-1 to TRBJ2-7, with 9 bases matching TRBD1. The CDR3 extends over 13 amino acids. Per the germline V gene, CDR1 is SQVTM and CDR2 is ANQGSEA. V gave up 4 bases and J gave up 3 bases; unmatched junction bases: 4. CDR3 sequence: CSVGGQGIYEQYF. In DNA form, the CDR3 reads TGCAGCGTTGGCGGACAGGGGATCTACGAGCAGTACTTC.

The genes are TRBV2 and TRBJ1-5; D is perhaps TRBD1 (6 bases). The CDR3 spans 15 residues. Germline CDR1 reads SNHLY; CDR2 reads FYNNEI. The V end was cut by 5 bases, the J end by 1 base, with 12 bases between. As DNA, the CDR3 is TGTGCCAGCAGTACACAGGGTGGGAGCAATCAGCCCCAGCATTTT. Its protein product is CASSTQGGSNQPQHF.

The V and J genes are TRBV5-1 and TRBJ1-4; TRBD1 aligns across 10 bases. The V and J ends lost 2 bases and 7 bases, in that order; junction bases with no gene match: 5. The CDR3 sequence is 15 residues long. CDR1 and CDR2 (germline): SGHRS, YFSETQ. CDR3 sequence (DNA): TGCGCCAGCAGCTTATCTGGACAGGGGGGTGAAAAACTGTTTTTT. Protein product: CASSLSGQGGEKLFF.

This chain uses TRBV7-3 with TRBJ2-3; 9 bases align to TRBD2. Trimming at V came to 5 bases and at J to 5 bases, leaving 14 bases not matched to a gene. CDR1 SGHTA and CDR2 FQGTGA come from the germline V gene. This CDR3 has 17 amino acids. For the CDR3, the DNA is TGTGCCAGCAGCCCCCGAATAGCGGGGGCATGGCGAGATACGCAGTATTTT. Encoded protein: CASSPRIAGAWRDTQYF.

The DNA for the CDR3 is TGTGCCAGCAGCGTTGACACCAGGAACACTGAAGCTTTCTTT. It codes for CASSVDTRNTEAFF. The chain combines TRBV9 with TRBJ1-1; D not certain. Germline CDR1 SGDLS, CDR2 YYNGEE. V was trimmed by 2 bases and J by 1 base, leaving 9 bases between them. CDR3 size: 14 residues.

The gene calls are TRBV7-8 and TRBJ1-2; 11 nucleotides line up with TRBD1. V was pared by 5 bases and J by 4 bases, with 6 bases of the junction left unmatched. This CDR3 is built from 15 residues. Germline V gene data show CDR1 as SGHVS and CDR2 as FQNEAQ. CDR3 region: CASSTRTGGIYGYTF. CDR3 sequence (DNA): TGTGCCAGCAGCACCCGGACAGGGGGCATCTATGGCTACACCTTC.

The J gene is TRBJ1-3, the V gene TRBV6-1, with 8 bases that match TRBD1. V dropped 6 bases and J dropped 2; count of bases not matched to a gene: 0. The CDR3 is 13 residues long. CDR1 is MNHNS and CDR2 is SASEGT in the germline V gene. The CDR3 sequence: CASRTGAGNTIYF. The DNA for the CDR3 is TGTGCCAGCAGGACAGGGGCTGGAAACACCATATATTTT.

The rearrangement uses TRBV25-1 and TRBJ2-5; 7 bases map to TRBD1. V lost 3 bases, J lost 2 bases, and 0 bases stayed unmatched. There are 13 residues in the CDR3. Germline-derived CDR1 and CDR2 are MGHDK and SYGVNS. CDR3 in amino acids: CASSDRGQETQYF. The CDR3 DNA reads as TGTGCCAGCAGTGACAGGGGGCAAGAGACCCAGTACTTC.

V and J are TRBV28 and TRBJ1-1; possibly TRBD1 for D (5 bases). The CDR3 contains 13 residues. V was cut by 5 bases and J by 5 bases, with 12 bases left in between. Germline CDR1 and CDR2: MDHEN and SYDVKM. The CDR3, as DNA: TGTGCCAGCAGTCCCCCAGGGTATACTGAAGCTTTCTTT. Protein sequence: CASSPPGYTEAFF.

The chain combines TRBV2 with TRBJ2-4; the match to TRBD2 covers 11 bases. The CDR3 covers 18 residues. CDR1 is SNHLY and CDR2 is FYNNEI in the germline V gene. J gave up 0 bases and V 7 bases, and 11 bases lay outside the gene matches. Here the CDR3 DNA reads TGTGCCAGCATTCCACCGGGACTAGCGGTACTAGCCAAAAACATTCAGTACTTC. It encodes CASIPPGLAVLAKNIQYF. Full variable domain (outside the CDR3, taken from reference TRBV2 and TRBJ2-4): EPEVTQTPSHQVTQMGQEVILRCVPISNHLYFYWYRQILGQKVEFLVSFYNNEISEKSEIFDDQFSVERPDGSNFTLKIRSTKLEDSAMYFCASIPPGLAVLAKNIQYFGAGTRLSVL.

This clone was seen a single time. The CDR3 loop reads CASSPGQGPDTQYF. The CDR3 DNA follows: TGTGCCAGCTCGCCCGGACAGGGTCCAGATACGCAGTATTTT. The chain has TRBV18 and TRBJ2-3; 8 positions match TRBD1. The CDR3 has 14 residues. The germline V gene has CDR1 KGHSH and CDR2 LQKENI. The ends lost 6 bases at V and 4 bases at J; junction bases unmatched: 6.

This clone was observed a handful of times. CDR3 nucleotide sequence: TGCGCCAGCAGCCAAAGGTCGGGGTCTAGTGAAAAACTGTTTTTT. Protein product: CASSQRSGSSEKLFF. The genes are TRBV4-1 and TRBJ1-4; D is ambiguous. Looked up from germline, CDR1 is MGHRA and CDR2 is YSYEKL. CDR3 length: 15 amino acids. V was cut by 2 bases and J by 7 bases, with 14 bases left in between.